In this sample, the clone carrying this T cell receptor (beta chain) turned up a few times. Its antigen is currently unknown. These data are taken from a study of molecular identifiers for immune sequencing clone quantification. Looking at the study overall: RNA from roughly 21,000 or 96,000 naive CD8 cells was split five ways in replicates, with four sequenced. Study-wide findings and caveats: Identical TCR molecules that share a barcode could lead to an underestimation of highly expanded clone sizes.

Methods described previously, with TCR primers listed, were used for bulk TCR libraries. TCRdb used MiXCR to reprocess the PCR reads, holding one entry per CDR3 protein. The sample holds about 12,000 distinct CDR3 sequences, about 15% seen once. Trimming stripped 7 bases from V and 4 bases from J, with 15 bases between. Germline V gene sequence: CDR1 SGHRS, CDR2 YFSETQ. The CDR3 has 13 residues. In the sort, naive CD8 T cells were defined as CD8+CD4-CCR7+CD45RA+. This chain connects TRBV5-1 to TRBJ2-7; tentative D call: TRBD2 (6 bases). The source is a human donor in good health. Some libraries in this study had Jurkat cell RNA spiked in. Specimen: naive CD8+ T cells from blood, with Jurkat cell RNA spiked in. Subset denoted: FACS-sorted CD8+CD4-CCR7+CD45RA+ naive T cells. CDR3 sequence reads: CASAFGSFYEQYF. In DNA form, the CDR3 reads TGCGCCAGCGCGTTCGGGAGTTTTTACGAGCAGTACTTC.